This TCR beta chain was sequenced for a study of regulatory T cells in long-lasting Graves disease. Study-wide results and limits: The study found lower TCR diversity in persistent Graves' patients than in newly diagnosed ones.

As to time point: newly diagnosed GD, antithyroid drugs for less than 3 months. There was RNA extracted from PBMCs, and the TCR library was made from it. As concerns this clonotype: Its antigen is currently unknown.

Both iRepertoire HTBI primers and Arm-PCR of CDR3 regions were used to build the TCR beta libraries. TCRdb independently ran MiXCR on the multiplex PCR reads; one entry per CDR3 protein. The sample lists 450,000 to 600,000 distinct CDR3 sequences, about 13% seen once, with roughly 10% in the top ten. The data were also submitted as part of a second study, on T cells in Graves' hyperthyroidism and ophthalmopathy. As that report states: Exclusion of a patient resulted from uncontrolled infection, other autoimmune disease, pregnancy or lactation.

This TCR was sampled from a man aged 25 to 45 with Graves disease. This specimen was peripheral blood mononuclear cells (PBMCs), taken at new diagnosis, from a patient treated with antithyroid drugs.

The CDR3 sequence: CASSQDWRHGNQPQHF. CDR3 coding DNA: TGTGCCAGCAGCCAAGATTGGAGACACGGCAATCAGCCCCAGCATTTT. The V gene is TRBV4-2, the J gene TRBJ1-5; D unresolved. Trimming took off 0 bases at V and 2 bases at J, with 11 bases between the two ends. The CDR3 spans 16 residues. The germline V gene encodes CDR1 LGHNA and CDR2 YNFKEQ.